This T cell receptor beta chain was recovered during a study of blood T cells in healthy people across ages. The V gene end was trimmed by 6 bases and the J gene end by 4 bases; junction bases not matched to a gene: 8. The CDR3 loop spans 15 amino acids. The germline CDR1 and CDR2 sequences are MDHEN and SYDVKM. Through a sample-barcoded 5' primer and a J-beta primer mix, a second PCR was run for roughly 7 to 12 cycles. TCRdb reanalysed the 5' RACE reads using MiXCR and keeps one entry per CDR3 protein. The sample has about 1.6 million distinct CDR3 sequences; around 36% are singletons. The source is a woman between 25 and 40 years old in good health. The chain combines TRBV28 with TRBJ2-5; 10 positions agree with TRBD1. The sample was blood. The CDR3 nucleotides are TGTGCCAGCAGCGTCCGGGACAGGGGCAGAGAGACCCAGTACTTC. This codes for CASSVRDRGRETQYF.